The T cell receptor (beta chain) under discussion was sequenced for a study of T-cell reconstitution after alpha-beta-depleted transplantation in children. Study outcomes and limitations: Hyperexpanded clones declined; after one year, newly produced T cells mostly supplied diversity. For some patients, TCRbeta diversity was high at day 60 because of recipient T cells and thymic progenitors that survived.

Germline V gives CDR1 SGHVS, CDR2 FQNEAQ. With V trimmed by 3 bases and J by 7 bases, 5 bases remained unmatched. CDR3 length equals 14 residues. Unique molecular identifiers were used in preparing the TCRbeta library. TCRdb redid the calling of the PCR reads with MiXCR, one entry per CDR3 protein. The profile shows about 300,000 distinct CDR3 sequences, 6.5% to 9% of them singletons. At least ten counts were recorded for this clonotype. Its antigen remains unknown. This receptor was identified in a female patient aged 2-9 years who had a stem cell transplant for Fanconi anemia, so the T cells may come from the graft donor. The sample consisted of peripheral blood, taken 360 days after TCRalphabeta/CD19-depleted stem cell transplant. The rearrangement joins TRBV7-8 to TRBJ2-1, with 8 nucleotides matching TRBD2. The CDR3 nucleotides read TGTGCCAGCAGCTTGGTCGGGGGGGAAAATGAGCAGTTCTTC. This translates into CASSLVGGENEQFF.